This T cell receptor beta chain emerged from a study of OX40 agonist ivuxolimab in advanced cancers. Points on this clone: Its antigen remains unknown.

Germline-derived CDR1 and CDR2 are SGHAT and FQNNGV. This CDR3 contains 14 residues. V was shortened by 4 bases and J by 0 bases, with 7 bases between the two germline ends. Broader study findings: What antigens the expanded peripheral T cells recognized was never established.

Data came from immunoSEQ multiplex PCR; TCRdb stores just in-frame clones and leaves some out. The sample carries approximately 90,000 clones, roughly 89% recorded once. The source was CD4+ or CD8+ T cells sorted from blood, collected in a trial of the OX40 agonist ivuxolimab. This TCR was recovered from an adult with an advanced solid tumor such as melanoma, head and neck, liver or kidney cancer. The rearrangement links TRBV11-2 to TRBJ1-3, with a possible D match to TRBD1 (6 bases). CDR3 residues: CASSSDSSGNTIYF. CDR3 in DNA: TGTGCCAGCAGCTCGGACAGCTCTGGAAACACCATATATTTT.